Listed here is a single TCR beta chain. What it recognizes is unknown. Germline values: CDR1 SGHAT, CDR2 FQDESV (reference sequence). This CDR3 comprises 16 residues. V was pared by 6 bases and J by 1 base, with 7 bases of the junction left unmatched. All the donors were Caucasian adults who lived in Nashville, Tennessee. The record originates from a study of shared clonotypes between healthy human individuals. About the study: The plates for each donor numbered three CD4 naive, three CD4 memory, two CD8 naive and one CD8 memory.

General study results and limits: Of the naive CD4 clonotypes, about 5% were shared across a handful of donors. The generation probabilities recorded for non-shared clonotypes fell below those of clonotypes shared by all four donors.

Measured with immunoSEQ multiplex PCR; TCRdb has only the in-frame clones, and not every one. The table lists millions of clones, 90% to 95% of them singletons. The rearrangement uses TRBV11-1 and TRBJ2-3; 10 bases are a match to TRBD2. The sequenced sample consisted of naive CD4+ T cells sorted from blood. Subset given: CD45RA+ positively selected. The clonotype comes from a young man in good health. The CDR3 reads CASRLGLADRTDTQYF. DNA for the CDR3: TGTGCCAGCAGACTAGGACTAGCGGACCGCACAGATACGCAGTATTTT.